The rows below give T cell receptor beta chains drawn from one sample of a study of T cell responses to AZD1222 COVID-19 vaccine. This table comes from immunoSEQ multiplex PCR, and its TCRdb copy is limited to in-frame clones, with some not included. The sample includes more than 75,000 clones, 90% of them seen just once. The source material was peripheral blood, sampled 28 days after the second AZD1222 dose. These receptor sequences come from an adult who received the AZD1222 COVID-19 vaccine. Each CDR3 is given with its conserved first and last residue. Only part of the rows carry a size: once, few, many, or a class if the clone is expanded.

len	j_gene	abundance	v_gene	CDR3aa
11	TRBJ1-1	.	TRBV5-1	CASSSRDTAFF
18	TRBJ2-3	.	TRBV3-1/TRBV3-2	CASSHPKGTGGGPDTQYF
18	TRBJ1-5	.	TRBV5-5	CASSLNSLGSTPSKPQHF
16	TRBJ1-5	.	TRBV24-1	CAASEAQDSRNQPQHF
14	TRBJ1-4	.	TRBV6-5	CAAGRMGMGEKLFF
16	TRBJ1-6	.	TRBV6-5	CASSYERDRAYSPLHF
12	TRBJ2-1	once	TRBV10-3	CAPRTVYNEQFF
14	TRBJ1-1	.	TRBV2	CASGTGQKNTEAFF
14	TRBJ2-2	.	TRBV28	CASIPEGWTGELFF
13	TRBJ2-7	.	TRBV6-6	CASSDSGTYEQYF
12	TRBJ1-2	.	TRBV5-8	CASSPGGYGYTF
13	TRBJ1-1	.	TRBV28	CASSASRGGEAFF
12	TRBJ1-6	.	TRBV2	CASSARYSPLHF